Ten or more counts support the clone carrying this T cell receptor beta chain. Its antigen is currently unknown. The source of the sample is a study of T-cell reconstitution after alpha-beta-depleted transplantation in children. Preparation of the TCRbeta library used unique molecular identifiers. TCRdb analysed the PCR reads with MiXCR anew, one entry per CDR3 protein. Of about 190,000 distinct CDR3 sequences listed, approximately 12% are singletons. Broader study findings: Expanded graft clones numbering several hundred reportedly gave rise to alpha-beta T cells about two months after transplant. It was surviving recipient T cells and thymic progenitors that gave some patients high TCRbeta diversity at day 60. A year had passed since transplant, and T-cell counts and diversity by then came mostly from newly produced T cells.

Germline V gene sequence: CDR1 PRHDT, CDR2 FYEKMQ (reference sequence). The CDR3 runs to 14 residues. Trimming took 1 base from V and 7 from J, leaving 14 bases between them. The receptor's source is a boy under 10 years old with acute myeloid leukemia, due to receive a stem cell transplant. V is TRBV13 and J is TRBJ2-7; possible D gene TRBD1, 5 bases. Sequenced here: PBMCs, sampled before TCRalphabeta/CD19-depleted stem cell transplant. CDR3 loop: CASSLVSGRTEQYF. CDR3 DNA: TGTGCCAGCAGCTTAGTATCCGGGCGGACAGAGCAGTACTTC.